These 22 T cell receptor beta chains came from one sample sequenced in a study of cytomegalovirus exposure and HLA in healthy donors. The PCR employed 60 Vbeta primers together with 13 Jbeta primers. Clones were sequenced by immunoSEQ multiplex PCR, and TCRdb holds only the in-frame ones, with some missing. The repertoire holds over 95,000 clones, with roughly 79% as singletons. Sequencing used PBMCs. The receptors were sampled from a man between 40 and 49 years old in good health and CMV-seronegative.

DNA of the CDR3: TGTGCCAGCAGCTTAGATGGGGGGACTGAAGCTTTCTTT. Translated: CASSLDGGTEAFF. The chain joins TRBV11-3 to TRBJ1-1, with D tentatively TRBD1 (5 bases). The CDR3 has 13 residues. Germline CDR1 SGHNT, CDR2 YENEEA. Trimming pared 0 bases from V and 5 bases from J, leaving 7 bases between.

CDR3 sequence reads: CASSPRTENTEAFF. The CDR3 DNA is TGTGCCAGCTCACCTCGGACAGAGAACACTGAAGCTTTCTTT. The chain has TRBV18 and TRBJ1-1; a possible D gene is TRBD1 (6 bases). Germline-derived CDR1 and CDR2 are KGHSH and LQKENI. V shed 3 bases and J shed 1 base, with 9 bases lying between them. The length of the CDR3 is 14 residues.

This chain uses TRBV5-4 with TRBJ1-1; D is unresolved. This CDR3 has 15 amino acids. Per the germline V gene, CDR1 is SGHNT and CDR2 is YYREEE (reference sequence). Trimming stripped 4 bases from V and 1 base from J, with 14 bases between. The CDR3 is CASSNSRSSNTEAFF. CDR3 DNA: TGTGCCAGCAGCAACTCCCGGAGCTCGAACACTGAAGCTTTCTTT.

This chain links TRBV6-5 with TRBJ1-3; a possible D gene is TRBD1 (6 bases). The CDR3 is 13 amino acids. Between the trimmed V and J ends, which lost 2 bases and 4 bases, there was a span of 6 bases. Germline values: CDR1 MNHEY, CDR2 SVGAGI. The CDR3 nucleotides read TGTGCCAGCAGTTACGACAGGGGAAACACCATATATTTT. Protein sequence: CASSYDRGNTIYF.

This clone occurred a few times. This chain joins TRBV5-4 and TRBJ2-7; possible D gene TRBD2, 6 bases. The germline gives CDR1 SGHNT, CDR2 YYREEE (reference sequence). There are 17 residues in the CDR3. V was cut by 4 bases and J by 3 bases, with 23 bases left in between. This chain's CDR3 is CASSPGVGGTLNYEQYF. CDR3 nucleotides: TGTGCCAGCAGCCCTGGGGTTGGCGGGACCTTAAACTACGAGCAGTACTTC.

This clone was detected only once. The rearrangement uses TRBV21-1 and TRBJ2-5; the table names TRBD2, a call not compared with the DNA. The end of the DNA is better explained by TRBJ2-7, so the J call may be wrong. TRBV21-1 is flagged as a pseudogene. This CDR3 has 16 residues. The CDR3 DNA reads TGTGCCAGCAGCAAAGCAGGCGGGGATCCCCCCCTCGAGCAGTACTTC. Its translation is CASSKAGGDPPLEQYF.

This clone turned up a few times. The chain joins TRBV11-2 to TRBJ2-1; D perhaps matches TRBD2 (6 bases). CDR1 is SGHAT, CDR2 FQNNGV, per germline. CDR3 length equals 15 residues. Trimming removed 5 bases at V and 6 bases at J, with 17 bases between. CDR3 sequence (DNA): TGTGCCAGCAGCGAGGGTGGCGGGGATCGCAATGAGCAGTTCTTC. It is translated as CASSEGGGDRNEQFF.

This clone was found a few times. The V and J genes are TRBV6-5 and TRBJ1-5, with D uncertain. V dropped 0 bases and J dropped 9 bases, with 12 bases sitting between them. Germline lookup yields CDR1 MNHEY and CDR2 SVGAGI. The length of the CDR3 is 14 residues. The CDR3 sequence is CASSYSAARGPQHF. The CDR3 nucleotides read TGTGCCAGCAGTTACTCGGCAGCCCGGGGGCCCCAGCATTTT.

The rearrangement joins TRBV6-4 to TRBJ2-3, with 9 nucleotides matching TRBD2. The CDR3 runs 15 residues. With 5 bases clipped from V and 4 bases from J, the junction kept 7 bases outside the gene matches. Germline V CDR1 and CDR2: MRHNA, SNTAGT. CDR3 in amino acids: CASSIVAGDSDTQYF. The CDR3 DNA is TGTGCCAGCAGTATTGTAGCGGGAGATTCAGATACGCAGTATTTT.

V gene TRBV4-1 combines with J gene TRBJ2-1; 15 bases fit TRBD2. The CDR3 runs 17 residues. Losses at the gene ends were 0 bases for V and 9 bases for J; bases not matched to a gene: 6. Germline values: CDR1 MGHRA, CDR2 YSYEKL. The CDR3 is CASSQEGLAGGLGEQFF. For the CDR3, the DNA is TGCGCCAGCAGCCAAGAGGGACTAGCGGGAGGATTAGGTGAGCAGTTCTTC.

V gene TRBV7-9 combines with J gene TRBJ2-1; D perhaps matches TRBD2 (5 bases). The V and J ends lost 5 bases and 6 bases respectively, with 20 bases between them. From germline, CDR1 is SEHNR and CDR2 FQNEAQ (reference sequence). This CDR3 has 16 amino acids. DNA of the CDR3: TGTGCCAGCAGCGCGAGGTTCGGGGAAGGCTCCAATGAGCAGTTCTTC. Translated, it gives CASSARFGEGSNEQFF.

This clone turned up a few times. The CDR3 DNA follows: TGTGCCAGCAGCCAAGATATGACTAGCGGGAGCTACGAGCAGTACTTC. It is translated as CASSQDMTSGSYEQYF. The chain combines TRBV4-2 with TRBJ2-7; the match to TRBD2 covers 12 bases. The CDR3 contains 16 residues. Germline V gene data show CDR1 as LGHNA and CDR2 as YNFKEQ. The V gene end was trimmed by 0 bases and the J gene end by 3 bases; junction bases not matched to a gene: 3.

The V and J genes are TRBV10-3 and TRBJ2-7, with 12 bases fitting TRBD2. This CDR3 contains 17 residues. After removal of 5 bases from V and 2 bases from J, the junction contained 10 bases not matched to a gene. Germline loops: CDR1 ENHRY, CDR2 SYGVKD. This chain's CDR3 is CAISRLAGATTPYEQYF. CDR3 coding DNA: TGTGCCATCAGTCGACTAGCGGGGGCCACTACACCCTACGAGCAGTACTTC.

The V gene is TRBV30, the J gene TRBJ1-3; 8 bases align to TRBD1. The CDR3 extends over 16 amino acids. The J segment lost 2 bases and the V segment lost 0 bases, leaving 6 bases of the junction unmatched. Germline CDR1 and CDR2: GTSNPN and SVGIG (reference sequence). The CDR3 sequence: CAWSVSGRGPGNTIYF. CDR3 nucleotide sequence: TGTGCCTGGAGTGTAAGCGGCAGGGGGCCTGGAAACACCATATATTTT.

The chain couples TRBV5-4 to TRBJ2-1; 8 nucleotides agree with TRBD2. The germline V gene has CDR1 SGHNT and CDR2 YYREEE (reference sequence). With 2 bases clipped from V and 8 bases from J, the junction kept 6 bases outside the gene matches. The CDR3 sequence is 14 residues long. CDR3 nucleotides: TGTGCCAGCAGCTTAGCGGGAGCGATCGATGAGCAGTTCTTC. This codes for CASSLAGAIDEQFF. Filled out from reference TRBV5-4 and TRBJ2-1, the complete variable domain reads ETGVTQSPTHLIKTRGQQVTLRCSSQSGHNTVSWYQQALGQGPQFIFQYYREEENGRGNFPPRFSGLQFPNYSSELNVNALELDDSALYLCASSLAGAIDEQFFGPGTRLTVL.

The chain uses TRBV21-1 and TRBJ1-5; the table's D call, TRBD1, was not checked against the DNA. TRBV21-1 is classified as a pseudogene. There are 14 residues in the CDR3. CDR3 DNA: TGTGCCAGCAGCAAAGGACAGAGCAATCAGCCCCAGCATTTT. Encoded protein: CASSKGQSNQPQHF.

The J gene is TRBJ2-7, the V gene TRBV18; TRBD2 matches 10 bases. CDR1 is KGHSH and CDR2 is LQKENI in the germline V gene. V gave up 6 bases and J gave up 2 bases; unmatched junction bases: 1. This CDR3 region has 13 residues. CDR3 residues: CASSLAGAYEQYF. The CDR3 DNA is TGTGCCAGCTCTCTAGCGGGAGCCTACGAGCAGTACTTC.

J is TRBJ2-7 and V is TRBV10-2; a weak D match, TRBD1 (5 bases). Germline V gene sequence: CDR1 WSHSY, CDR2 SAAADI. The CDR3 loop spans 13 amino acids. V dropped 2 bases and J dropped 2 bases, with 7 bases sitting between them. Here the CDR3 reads CASSEDRTYEQYF. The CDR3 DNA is TGCGCCAGCAGTGAGGACAGAACCTACGAGCAGTACTTC.

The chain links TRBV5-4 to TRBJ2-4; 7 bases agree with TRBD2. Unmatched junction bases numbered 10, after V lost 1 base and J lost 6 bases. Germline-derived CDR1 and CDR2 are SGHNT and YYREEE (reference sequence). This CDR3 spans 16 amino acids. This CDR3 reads CASSLFGGSVGNIQYF. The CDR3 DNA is TGTGCCAGCAGCTTGTTTGGCGGGAGCGTTGGAAACATTCAGTACTTC.

The CDR3 protein is CASSTRDRGEGYTF. The DNA for the CDR3 is TGTGCCAGCAGCACCCGGGACAGGGGAGAAGGCTACACCTTC. This chain links TRBV13 with TRBJ1-2; the match to TRBD1 covers 10 bases. Germline lookup yields CDR1 PRHDT and CDR2 FYEKMQ (reference sequence). The CDR3 extends over 14 amino acids. Germline trimming cut 5 bases from V and 8 bases from J; bases unmatched to any gene: 8.

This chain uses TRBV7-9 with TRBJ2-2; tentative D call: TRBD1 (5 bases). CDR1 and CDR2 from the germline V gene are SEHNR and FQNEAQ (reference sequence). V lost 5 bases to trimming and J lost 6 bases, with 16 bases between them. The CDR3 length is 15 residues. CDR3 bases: TGTGCCAGCAGCGAGAAGTTCCAGGGATCCGGGGAGCTGTTTTTT. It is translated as CASSEKFQGSGELFF.

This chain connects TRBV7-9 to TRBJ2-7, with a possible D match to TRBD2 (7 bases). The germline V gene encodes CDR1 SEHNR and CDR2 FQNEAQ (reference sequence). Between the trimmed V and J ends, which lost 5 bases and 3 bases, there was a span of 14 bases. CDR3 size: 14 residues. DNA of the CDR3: TGTGCCAGCAGCCTACTTAGGGGGGGCTACGAGCAGTACTTC. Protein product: CASSLLRGGYEQYF. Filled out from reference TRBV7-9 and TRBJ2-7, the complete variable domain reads DTGVSQNPRHKITKRGQNVTFRCDPISEHNRLYWYRQTLGQGPEFLTYFQNEAQLEKSRLLSDRFSAERPKGSFSTLEIQRTEQGDSAMYLCASSLLRGGYEQYFGPGTRLTVT.